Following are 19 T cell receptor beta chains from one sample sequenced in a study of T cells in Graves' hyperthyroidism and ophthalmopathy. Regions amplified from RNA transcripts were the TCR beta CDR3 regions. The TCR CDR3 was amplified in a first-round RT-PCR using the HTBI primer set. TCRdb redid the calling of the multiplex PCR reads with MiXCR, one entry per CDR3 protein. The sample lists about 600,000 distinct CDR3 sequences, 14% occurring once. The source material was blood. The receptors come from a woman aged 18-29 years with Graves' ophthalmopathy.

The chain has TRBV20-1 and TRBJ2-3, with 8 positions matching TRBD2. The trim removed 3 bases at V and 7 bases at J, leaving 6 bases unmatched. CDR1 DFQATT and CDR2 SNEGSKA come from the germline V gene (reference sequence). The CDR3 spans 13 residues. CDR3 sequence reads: CSASGRAFNTQYF. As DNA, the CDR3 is TGCAGTGCTAGCGGGAGGGCCTTTAATACGCAGTATTTT.

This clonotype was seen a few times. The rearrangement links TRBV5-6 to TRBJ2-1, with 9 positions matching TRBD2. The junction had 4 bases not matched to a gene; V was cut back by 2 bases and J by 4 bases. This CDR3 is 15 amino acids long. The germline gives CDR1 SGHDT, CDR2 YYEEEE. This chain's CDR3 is CASSFIAGVYNEQFF. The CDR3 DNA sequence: TGTGCCAGCAGCTTTATAGCGGGAGTTTACAATGAGCAGTTCTTC.

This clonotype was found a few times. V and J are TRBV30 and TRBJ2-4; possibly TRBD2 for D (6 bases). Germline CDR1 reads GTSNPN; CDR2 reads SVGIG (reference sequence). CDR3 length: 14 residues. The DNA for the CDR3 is TGTGTACGGGGGACGGATCTAGCCAAAAACATTCAGTACTTC. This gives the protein CVRGTDLAKNIQYF.

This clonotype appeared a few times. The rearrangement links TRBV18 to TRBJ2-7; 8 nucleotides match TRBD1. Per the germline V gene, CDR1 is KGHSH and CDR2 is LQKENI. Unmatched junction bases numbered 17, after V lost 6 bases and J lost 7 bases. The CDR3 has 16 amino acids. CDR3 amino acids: CASSATGGRPGYEQYF. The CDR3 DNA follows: TGTGCCAGCTCGGCCACAGGGGGGAGGCCAGGCTATGAGCAGTACTTC.

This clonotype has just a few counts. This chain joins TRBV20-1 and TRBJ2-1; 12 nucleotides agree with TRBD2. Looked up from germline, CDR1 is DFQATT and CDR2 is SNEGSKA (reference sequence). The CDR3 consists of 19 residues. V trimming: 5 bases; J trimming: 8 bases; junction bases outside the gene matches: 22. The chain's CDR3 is CSAPLTGLAGGPSRHEQFF. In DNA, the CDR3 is TGCAGTGCTCCCCTTACGGGGCTAGCGGGAGGGCCGTCCCGCCATGAGCAGTTCTTC.

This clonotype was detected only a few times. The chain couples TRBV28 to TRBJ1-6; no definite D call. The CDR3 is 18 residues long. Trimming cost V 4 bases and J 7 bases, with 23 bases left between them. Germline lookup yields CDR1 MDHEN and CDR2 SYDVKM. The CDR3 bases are TGTGCCAGCAGTTCATTATCGGTGGCAGGCATTTCGAATTCACCCCTCCACTTT. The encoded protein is CASSSLSVAGISNSPLHF.

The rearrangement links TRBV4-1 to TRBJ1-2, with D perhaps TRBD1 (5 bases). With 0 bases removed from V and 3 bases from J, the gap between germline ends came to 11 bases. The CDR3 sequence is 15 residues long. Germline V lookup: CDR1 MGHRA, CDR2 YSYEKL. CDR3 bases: TGCGCCAGCAGCCAAGACTGGACCAGGGACTATGGCTACACCTTC. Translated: CASSQDWTRDYGYTF.

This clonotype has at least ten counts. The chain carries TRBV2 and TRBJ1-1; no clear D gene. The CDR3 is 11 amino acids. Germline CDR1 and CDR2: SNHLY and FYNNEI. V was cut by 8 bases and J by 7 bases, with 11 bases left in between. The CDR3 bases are TGTGCCAGCCCTAGACACGATGAAGCTTTCTTT. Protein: CASPRHDEAFF.

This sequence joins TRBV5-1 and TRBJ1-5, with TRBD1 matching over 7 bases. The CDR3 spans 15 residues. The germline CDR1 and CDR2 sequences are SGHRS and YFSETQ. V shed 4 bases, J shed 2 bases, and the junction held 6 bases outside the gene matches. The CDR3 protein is CASSDGQDGNQPQHF. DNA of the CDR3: TGCGCCAGCAGCGACGGACAGGACGGCAATCAGCCCCAGCATTTT.

CDR3 sequence: CATLDSFSGANVLTF. CDR3 DNA sequence: TGTGCCACCCTGGACAGTTTCTCTGGGGCCAACGTCCTGACTTTC. The gene calls are TRBV10-3 and TRBJ2-6; D might be TRBD1 (6 bases). V lost 10 bases and J lost 0, with 13 bases in between. This CDR3 has 15 amino acids. Germline V gene sequence: CDR1 ENHRY, CDR2 SYGVKD.

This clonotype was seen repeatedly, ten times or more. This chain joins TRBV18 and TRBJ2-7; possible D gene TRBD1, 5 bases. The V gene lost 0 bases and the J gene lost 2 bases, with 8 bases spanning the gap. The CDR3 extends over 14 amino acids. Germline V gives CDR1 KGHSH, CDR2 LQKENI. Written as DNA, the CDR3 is TGTGCCAGCTCACCACCGCAGGGCCCCTACGAGCAGTACTTC. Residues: CASSPPQGPYEQYF.

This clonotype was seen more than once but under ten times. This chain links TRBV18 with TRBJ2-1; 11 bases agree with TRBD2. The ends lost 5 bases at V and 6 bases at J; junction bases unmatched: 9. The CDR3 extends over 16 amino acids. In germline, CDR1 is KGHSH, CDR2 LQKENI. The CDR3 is CASSSLTGTSGNEQFF. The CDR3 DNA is TGTGCCAGCTCATCTTTAACCGGGACTAGCGGCAATGAGCAGTTCTTC.

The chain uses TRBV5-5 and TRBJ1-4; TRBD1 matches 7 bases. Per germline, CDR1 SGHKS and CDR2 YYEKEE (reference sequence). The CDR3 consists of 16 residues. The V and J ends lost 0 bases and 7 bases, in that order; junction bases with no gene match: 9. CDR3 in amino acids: CASSLVLQGSGEKLFF. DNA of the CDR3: TGTGCCAGCAGCTTGGTTTTACAGGGGTCGGGTGAAAAACTGTTTTTT.

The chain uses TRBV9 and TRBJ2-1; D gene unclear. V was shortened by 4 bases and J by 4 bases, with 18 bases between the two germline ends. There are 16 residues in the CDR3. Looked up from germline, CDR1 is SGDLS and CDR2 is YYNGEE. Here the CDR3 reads CASSPTVRLDYNEQFF. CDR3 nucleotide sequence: TGTGCCAGCAGCCCCACAGTTCGGCTAGATTACAATGAGCAGTTCTTC.

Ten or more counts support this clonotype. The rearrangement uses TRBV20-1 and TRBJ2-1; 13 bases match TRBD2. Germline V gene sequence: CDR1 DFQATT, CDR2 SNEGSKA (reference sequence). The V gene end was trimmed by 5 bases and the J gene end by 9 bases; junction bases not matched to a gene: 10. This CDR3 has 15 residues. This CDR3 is CSAALGLAGDAEQFF. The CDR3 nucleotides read TGCAGTGCTGCCCTCGGACTAGCGGGAGACGCTGAGCAGTTCTTC.

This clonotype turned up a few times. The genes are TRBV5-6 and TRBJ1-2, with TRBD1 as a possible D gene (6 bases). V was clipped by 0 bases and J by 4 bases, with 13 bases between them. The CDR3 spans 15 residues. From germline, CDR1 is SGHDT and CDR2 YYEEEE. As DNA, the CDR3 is TGTGCCAGCAGCTTGGCGGGGAGGGGGTCCTATGGCTACACCTTC. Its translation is CASSLAGRGSYGYTF.

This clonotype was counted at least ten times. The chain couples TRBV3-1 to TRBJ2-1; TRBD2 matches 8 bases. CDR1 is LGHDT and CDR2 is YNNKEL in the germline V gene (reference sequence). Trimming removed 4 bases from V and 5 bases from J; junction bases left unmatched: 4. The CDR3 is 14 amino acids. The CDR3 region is CASSRVAGHNEQFF. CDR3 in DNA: TGTGCCAGCAGCCGGGTAGCGGGACACAATGAGCAGTTCTTC.

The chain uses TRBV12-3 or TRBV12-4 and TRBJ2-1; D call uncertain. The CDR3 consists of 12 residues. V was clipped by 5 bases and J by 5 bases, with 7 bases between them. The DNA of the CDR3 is TGTGCCAGCAGTCCACTGGACAATGAGCAGTTCTTC. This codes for CASSPLDNEQFF.

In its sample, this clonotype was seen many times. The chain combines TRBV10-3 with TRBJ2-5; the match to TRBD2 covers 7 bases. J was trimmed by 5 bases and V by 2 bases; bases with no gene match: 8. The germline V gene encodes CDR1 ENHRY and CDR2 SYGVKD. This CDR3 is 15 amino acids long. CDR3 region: CAISEGLGRGETQYF. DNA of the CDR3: TGTGCCATCAGTGAGGGACTAGGCCGGGGGGAGACCCAGTACTTC.